This T cell receptor (beta chain) is from a study of T-cell memory formation after mild COVID-19. TCRdb re-derived calls from the 5' RACE reads in MiXCR, one entry per CDR3 protein. The sample holds about 160,000 distinct CDR3 sequences; roughly 28% are singletons and the top ten take 12%. The CDR3 is 15 residues long. Trimming took off 4 bases at V and 4 bases at J, with 14 bases between the two ends. Germline CDR1 and CDR2: LNHDA and SQIVND (reference sequence). The clonotype comes from an adult woman who had mild COVID-19 (a few samples of this study predate the infection). Cell type and time point are not known. The sequencing sample was made of PBMCs or a T cell subset sorted from them (not recorded which). The V and J genes are TRBV19 and TRBJ2-1; perhaps D is TRBD1 or TRBD2 (5 bases each). CDR3 in amino acids: CASSTAGSGYNEQFF. Written as DNA, the CDR3 is TGTGCCAGTAGTACCGCAGGGTCGGGGTACAATGAGCAGTTCTTC.